This entry concerns a single TCR beta chain. Generated by immunoSEQ multiplex PCR, the TCRdb table keeps only in-frame clones and is missing some. The sample holds tens of thousands of clones, about nine tenths seen once. The data belong to a study of T cells after somatic rescue of genetic block. The sequenced material came from peripheral blood mononuclear cells (PBMCs). The sequence was obtained from a middle-aged man.

The CDR3, as DNA: TGTGCCAGCAGTTTACGGGGGGCTCGGACTAATGAAAAACTGTTTTTT. Its translation: CASSLRGARTNEKLFF. The V gene is TRBV28, the J gene TRBJ1-4, with D possibly TRBD1 on 6 matching bases. Trimming took 2 bases from V and 2 from J, leaving 12 bases between them. The CDR3 runs to 16 residues. Germline CDR1 is MDHEN and CDR2 is SYDVKM.